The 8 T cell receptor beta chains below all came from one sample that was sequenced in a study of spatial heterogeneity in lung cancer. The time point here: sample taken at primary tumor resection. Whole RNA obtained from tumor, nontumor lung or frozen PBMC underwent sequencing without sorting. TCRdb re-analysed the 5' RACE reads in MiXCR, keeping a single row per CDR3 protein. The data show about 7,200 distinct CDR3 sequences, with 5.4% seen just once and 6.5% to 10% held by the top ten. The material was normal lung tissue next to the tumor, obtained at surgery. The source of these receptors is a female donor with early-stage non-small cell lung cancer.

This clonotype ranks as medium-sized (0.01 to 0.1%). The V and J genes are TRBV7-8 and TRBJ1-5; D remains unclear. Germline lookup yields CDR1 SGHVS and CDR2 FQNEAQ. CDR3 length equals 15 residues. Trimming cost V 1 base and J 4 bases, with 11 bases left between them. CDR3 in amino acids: CASSLGAGGNQPQHF. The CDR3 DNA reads TGTGCCAGCAGCTTAGGGGCCGGCGGGAATCAGCCCCAGCATTTT. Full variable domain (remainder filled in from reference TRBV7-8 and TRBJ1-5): GAGVSQSPRYKVAKRGQDVALRCDPISGHVSLFWYQQALGQGPEFLTYFQNEAQLDKSGLPSDRFFAERPEGSVSTLKIQRTQQEDSAVYLCASSLGAGGNQPQHFGDGTRLSIL.

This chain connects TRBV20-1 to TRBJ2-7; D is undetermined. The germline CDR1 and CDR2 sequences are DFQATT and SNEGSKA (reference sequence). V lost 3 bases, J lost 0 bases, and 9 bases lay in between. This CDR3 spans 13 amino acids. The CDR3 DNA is TGCAGTGCTAGCGGTAGGAGCTCCTACGAGCAGTACTTC. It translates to CSASGRSSYEQYF.

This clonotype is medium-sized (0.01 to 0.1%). CDR3 DNA sequence: TGTGCCTGGAGTGTAGGTAGGGTACGAGATACGCAGTATTTT. Translated: CAWSVGRVRDTQYF. This chain links TRBV30 with TRBJ2-3, with D unclear. The CDR3 is 14 residues long. Per germline, CDR1 GTSNPN and CDR2 SVGIG (reference sequence). V was shortened by 0 bases and J by 5 bases, with 12 bases between the two germline ends.

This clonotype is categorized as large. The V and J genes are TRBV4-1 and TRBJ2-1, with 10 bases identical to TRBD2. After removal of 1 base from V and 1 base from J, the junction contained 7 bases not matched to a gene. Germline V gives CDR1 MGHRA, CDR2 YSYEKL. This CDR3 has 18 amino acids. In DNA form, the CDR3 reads TGCGCCAGCAGCCAAGCACCTAGCGGGAGCGCGTCCTACAATGAGCAGTTCTTC. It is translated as CASSQAPSGSASYNEQFF.

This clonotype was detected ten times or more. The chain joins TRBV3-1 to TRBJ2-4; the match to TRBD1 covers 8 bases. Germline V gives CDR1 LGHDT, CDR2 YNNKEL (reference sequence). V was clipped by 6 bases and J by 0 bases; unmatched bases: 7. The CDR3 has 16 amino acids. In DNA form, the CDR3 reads TGTGCCAGCAGAGACAGGGGAGCTCTAGCCAAAAACATTCAGTACTTC. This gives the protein CASRDRGALAKNIQYF.

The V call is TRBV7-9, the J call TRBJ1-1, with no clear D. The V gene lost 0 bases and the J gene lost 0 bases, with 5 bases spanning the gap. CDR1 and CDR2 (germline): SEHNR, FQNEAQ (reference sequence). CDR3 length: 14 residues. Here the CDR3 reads CASSLASVNTEAFF. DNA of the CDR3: TGTGCCAGCAGCTTAGCTTCGGTGAACACTGAAGCTTTCTTT.

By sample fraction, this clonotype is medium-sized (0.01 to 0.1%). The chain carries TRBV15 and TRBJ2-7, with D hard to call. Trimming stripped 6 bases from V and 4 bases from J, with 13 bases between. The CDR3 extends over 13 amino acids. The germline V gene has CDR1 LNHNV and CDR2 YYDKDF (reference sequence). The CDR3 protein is CATRSASAYEQYF. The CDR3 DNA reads TGTGCCACCAGGAGTGCGAGCGCGTACGAGCAGTACTTC.

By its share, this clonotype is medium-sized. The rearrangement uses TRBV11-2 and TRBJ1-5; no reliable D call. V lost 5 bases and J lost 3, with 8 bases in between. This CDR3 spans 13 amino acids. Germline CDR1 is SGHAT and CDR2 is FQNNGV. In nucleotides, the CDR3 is TGTGCCAGCAGCCCCGACCTCAATCAGCCCCAGCATTTT. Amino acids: CASSPDLNQPQHF. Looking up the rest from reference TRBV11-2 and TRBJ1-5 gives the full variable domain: EAGVAQSPRYKIIEKRQSVAFWCNPISGHATLYWYQQILGQGPKLLIQFQNNGVVDDSQLPKDRFSAERLKGVDSTLKIQPAKLEDSAVYLCASSPDLNQPQHFGDGTRLSIL.